Described below is a single TCR beta chain sequence and its context. This entry is derived from a study of CD8 T cells in Susac syndrome. Random hexamers were used to reverse transcribe the RNA input (about 0.5 to 1 ug). Each CDR3 protein gets one entry after TCRdb re-called the immunoSEQ multiplex PCR reads with MiXCR. The sample yields roughly 110,000 distinct CDR3 sequences, around 92% seen once. Sequencing of TCR beta drew on CD8+ and CD4+ T cells from blood. The CDR3 totals 12 residues. Looked up from germline, CDR1 is LGHDT and CDR2 is YNNKEL (reference sequence). The V gene lost 5 bases and the J gene lost 2 bases, with 7 bases spanning the gap.

The chain joins TRBV3-1 to TRBJ2-7; D is uncertain. The receptor was isolated from a human donor in good health. The material sequenced was CD8+ T cells from PBMCs. CDR3 in amino acids: CASSIQTYEQYF. Here the CDR3 DNA reads TGTGCCAGCAGCATACAGACCTACGAGCAGTACTTC.